This paragraph reports one T cell receptor (beta chain). Antigen specificity is unknown. Donors uniformly comprised healthy Caucasians. TCRdb analysed the 5' RACE reads with MiXCR anew, one entry per CDR3 protein. This sample has about 490,000 distinct CDR3 sequences; 13% to 15% occur once, and the top ten carry less than 0.5%. These data originate in a study of identical twins. Study-level results: Cross-sectional statistical analysis, not tracking of the same donors, underpinned the conclusions. The study found excess low generation probability among twin-shared out-of-frame alpha sequences. The models systematically underestimated how much out-of-frame TCR alpha was shared in monozygotic twins.

Trimming shortened V by 2 bases and J by 3 bases, and 9 bases separated the two germline ends. The germline V gene has CDR1 SGHRS and CDR2 YFSETQ. This CDR3 has 14 residues. A further study also used this sample, focusing on yellow fever vaccine responses in identical twins.

The receptor comes from a woman aged 18-35 years in good health. The chain has TRBV5-1 and TRBJ1-5, with unresolved D. The sample was CD4+ T cells sorted from blood. The CDR3 here is CASSFDGVNQPQHF. The CDR3 DNA follows: TGCGCCAGCAGCTTTGATGGAGTCAATCAGCCCCAGCATTTT.